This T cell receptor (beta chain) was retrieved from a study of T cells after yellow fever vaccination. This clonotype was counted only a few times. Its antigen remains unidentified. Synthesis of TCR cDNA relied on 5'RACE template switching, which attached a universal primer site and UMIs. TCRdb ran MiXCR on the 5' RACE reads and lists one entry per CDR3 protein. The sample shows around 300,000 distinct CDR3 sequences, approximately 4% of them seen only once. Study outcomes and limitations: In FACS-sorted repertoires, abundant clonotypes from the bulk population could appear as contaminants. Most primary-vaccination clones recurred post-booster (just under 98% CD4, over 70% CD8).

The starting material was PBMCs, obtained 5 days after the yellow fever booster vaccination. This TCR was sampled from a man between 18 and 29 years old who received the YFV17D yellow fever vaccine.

The CDR3 is CASSPGQGPNTEAFF. The CDR3 coding sequence is TGTGCCAGTAGTCCCGGACAGGGTCCGAACACTGAAGCTTTCTTT. V usage is TRBV19 and J usage is TRBJ1-1; TRBD1 agrees at 8 bases. CDR1 and CDR2 from the germline V gene are LNHDA and SQIVND (reference sequence). This CDR3 region has 15 residues. V shed 5 bases, J shed 1 base, and the junction held 6 bases outside the gene matches.